This T cell receptor (beta chain) emerged from a study of T-cell reconstitution after alpha-beta-depleted transplantation in children (dated by TCRdb to about 2016). A note on the overall study: T-cell immune reconstitution after TCRalphabeta/CD19-depleted allogeneic hematopoietic cell transplantation in children was quantitatively tracked in the study by means of TCR repertoire profiling. General study outcomes and caveats: About two months after transplant, the apparently early recovery of alphabetaT-cell counts reportedly depended on just several hundred clones that had expanded rapidly and came from non-depleted graft cells. In some patients, the high TCRbeta diversity seen at day 60 was put down to recipient T cells and intrathymic progenitors that had survived conditioning. Hyperexpanded clone frequencies declined over subsequent months; after one year, T-cell counts and TCRbeta diversity were mostly attributed to newly produced T cells.

Comment on this clonotype: Its antigen specificity is not known. Base qualities are missing; no much larger clone stands one base away.

Trimming takes 4 bases off V and 3 bases off J; junction bases not matched to a gene: 19. The CDR3 covers 19 residues, taking in both the cysteine and the phenylalanine. The only DNA kept is the CDR3, 57 bases in frame from the first base. Per the germline V gene, SGHDN is the CDR1 and FVKESK is the CDR2. Libraries were made using PCR. This sample was sequenced with an Illumina HiSeq 2500. Molecular barcoding was employed in the preparation of TCR libraries, with unique molecular identifiers being used to normalize TCRbeta repertoire quantification. TCRdb applied fastp at Q25 and MiXCR to the public reads, then kept only in-frame beta chains. Under each unique CDR3 protein, matching rows form one entry showing the most common genes and DNA. The sample yields under 250,000 distinct CDR3 sequences; over 15% were counted once. The ten most abundant clones make up around 45% of the sample. The treatment or condition label corresponds to: allogeneic hematopoietic cell transplantation with graft depleted of TCRalphabeta T cells and CD19 B cells. The transplant recipients were children given TCRalphabeta/CD19-depleted allogeneic hematopoietic cell grafts.

The chain is made from TRBV14 and TRBJ1-2, with 8 bases matching TRBD1. This sample comprised PBMCs, mostly from graft donor cells, obtained 360 days after TCRalphabeta/CD19-depleted stem cell transplant. This TCR derives from a male patient between 2 and 10 years old who had a stem cell transplant for acute lymphoblastic leukemia, so the T cells may come from the graft donor. The DNA sequence is given as TGTGCCAGCAGCCGCAACAGGGGAGCGGGACAGGCGAACCACTATGGCTACACCTTC. The encoded protein is CASSRNRGAGQANHYGYTF.